The rows below give T cell receptor beta chains drawn from one sample of a study of T cell repertoires in cytomegalovirus infection. TCRdb independently ran MiXCR on the reads; one entry per CDR3 protein. This sample has hundreds of thousands of distinct CDR3 sequences, with 24% found just once. Material for sequencing was CD8+ T cells from PBMCs. The receptor set was obtained from a human donor in good health (CMV status not recorded). Some clones in this sample may be carry-over from other donors' samples. CDR3s include the opening cysteine and the closing phenylalanine or tryptophan. Each record gives: J gene, D gene, V gene, CDR3 protein. A D gene is named only where the DNA matches it firmly.

J: TRBJ1-6; D: NA; V: TRBV4-1; CDR3: CASSQDEGFFSYNSPLHF
J: TRBJ1-1; D: NA; V: TRBV7-9; CDR3: CASSLAARDTEAFF
J: TRBJ2-1; D: NA; V: TRBV29-1; CDR3: CSAAGRGSSNEQFF
J: TRBJ2-2; D: TRBD1; V: TRBV27; CDR3: CASSSWDREFMPGELFF
J: TRBJ1-2; D: NA; V: TRBV11-2; CDR3: CASSLVRGRGNYGYTF
J: TRBJ2-3; D: TRBD2; V: TRBV9; CDR3: CASSSGGAGSTDTQYF
J: TRBJ2-7; D: TRBD1; V: TRBV29-1; CDR3: CSVEGRTGEGYEQYF
J: TRBJ1-5; D: TRBD1; V: TRBV6-6; CDR3: CASRNRGYSNQPQHF
J: TRBJ2-1; D: TRBD1; V: TRBV7-3; CDR3: CASSLLGTGYNEQFF
J: TRBJ1-2; D: NA; V: TRBV25-1; CDR3: CASPEGDGDRFVWICGYTF
J: TRBJ1-2; D: TRBD1; V: TRBV4-1; CDR3: CASSRSETDRLYGYTF
J: TRBJ2-2; D: NA; V: TRBV5-4; CDR3: CARSGLGADTGELFF
J: TRBJ2-1; D: NA; V: TRBV6-4; CDR3: CASSEIFGDEQFF
J: TRBJ1-2; D: TRBD1; V: TRBV12-3/TRBV12-4; CDR3: CASSRPGDRINYGYTF
J: TRBJ2-1; D: NA; V: TRBV14; CDR3: CASSHWQNSYNEQFF
J: TRBJ1-1; D: NA; V: TRBV7-2; CDR3: CASSLGGEPNTEAFF